The present T cell receptor beta chain was sequenced within a study of blood T cell repertoires in COVID-19. As for the study in general: There were acute and convalescent COVID-19 samples, and they came from the United States, Italy and Spain. Sources were T cells, B-cell-depleted T cells, or PBMCs; the material itself was cDNA or gDNA.

This CDR3 has 15 residues. Trimming took off 0 bases at V and 4 bases at J, with 9 bases between the two ends. Germline V gene data show CDR1 as LNHNV and CDR2 as YYDKDF (reference sequence). Per the study methods: By means of reference gene primer amplification, nucleated cell counts were estimated. Produced via immunoSEQ multiplex PCR; TCRdb's table is partial and in-frame only. V and J calls and clone size are as listed in that table; D and trimming were resolved from the DNA. The sample has about 150,000 clones, roughly 80% seen once; the top ten hold roughly 1.7%. This TCR was sampled from a man older than 75 with acute or convalescent COVID-19. The rearrangement uses TRBV15 and TRBJ2-2; no clear D. Sequencing was done on a sample of peripheral blood. CDR3 coding DNA: TGTGCCACCAGCAGAGACAGGATCGTCACCGGGGAGCTGTTTTTT. This gives the protein CATSRDRIVTGELFF.